Following are 21 T cell receptor beta chains from one sample sequenced in a study of blood T cell repertoires in COVID-19. Some clones are missing from TCRdb's copy, which holds only in-frame ones; the method was immunoSEQ multiplex PCR. The profile shows about 210,000 clones, 80% to 90% of them singletons. The specimen was PBMCs or T cells enriched from blood (not recorded which). The source is a man aged 40-49 years who had recovered from COVID-19.

This clone was observed many times. The V gene is TRBV19, the J gene TRBJ1-2; weak D call: TRBD1 (6 bases). From germline, CDR1 is LNHDA and CDR2 SQIVND (reference sequence). V was shortened by 5 bases and J by 7 bases, with 17 bases between the two germline ends. This CDR3 has 14 amino acids. CDR3: CASSSEQGLGGYTF. The CDR3 DNA reads as TGTGCCAGTAGTTCAGAACAGGGTTTGGGTGGCTACACCTTC.

This chain joins TRBV7-9 and TRBJ1-1; D is perhaps TRBD1 (6 bases). The length of the CDR3 is 15 residues. V was trimmed by 5 bases and J by 1 base, leaving 14 bases between them. The V gene's germline CDR1 is SEHNR and CDR2 FQNEAQ (reference sequence). The CDR3 spells CASSPRTAGNTEAFF. CDR3 bases: TGTGCCAGCAGCCCCCGGACAGCAGGGAACACTGAAGCTTTCTTT.

The chain employs TRBV5-1 and TRBJ2-1; 16 bases align to TRBD2. The V segment lost 0 bases and the J segment 8 bases; nucleotides outside the gene matches: 5. The CDR3 covers 17 residues. The V gene's germline CDR1 is SGHRS and CDR2 YFSETQ. CDR3 amino acids: CASSLAGLAGGQDEQFF. CDR3 nucleotide sequence: TGCGCCAGCAGCTTGGCGGGACTAGCGGGAGGGCAGGATGAGCAGTTCTTC. The full variable domain, with the rest looked up from reference TRBV5-1 and TRBJ2-1, is KAGVTQTPRYLIKTRGQQVTLSCSPISGHRSVSWYQQTPGQGLQFLFEYFSETQRNKGNFPGRFSGRQFSNSRSEMNVSTLELGDSALYLCASSLAGLAGGQDEQFFGPGTRLTVL.

This rearrangement joins TRBV5-1 to TRBJ2-3; 11 nucleotides agree with TRBD1. Germline trimming cut 0 bases from V and 5 bases from J; bases unmatched to any gene: 5. The germline gives CDR1 SGHRS, CDR2 YFSETQ. The CDR3 runs 16 residues. Written as DNA, the CDR3 is TGCGCCAGCAGCTTGGTTGGGACAGGGGGTCTAGATACGCAGTATTTT. It specifies CASSLVGTGGLDTQYF.

This clone was recorded only once. The chain joins TRBV4-1 to TRBJ1-1, with 7 bases aligning to TRBD1. This CDR3 contains 17 residues. V dropped 3 bases and J dropped 0; count of bases not matched to a gene: 10. Germline CDR1 is MGHRA and CDR2 is YSYEKL. CDR3 DNA: TGCGCCAGCAGCCACTTTCCGGGACAGCTCATGAACACTGAAGCTTTCTTT. Translating it yields CASSHFPGQLMNTEAFF.

This clone was observed a single time. The chain joins TRBV9 to TRBJ2-5; 9 nucleotides line up with TRBD1. CDR1 is SGDLS, CDR2 YYNGEE, per germline. J was trimmed by 2 bases and V by 0 bases; bases with no gene match: 5. The CDR3 covers 16 residues. The CDR3 sequence is CASSVVPGTGQETQYF. The CDR3 nucleotides are TGTGCCAGCAGCGTAGTCCCCGGGACAGGGCAAGAGACCCAGTACTTC.

The chain links TRBV2 to TRBJ2-5; TRBD2 matches 11 bases. With V trimmed by 2 bases and J by 7 bases, 12 bases remained unmatched. The CDR3 contains 17 residues. Germline CDR1 SNHLY, CDR2 FYNNEI. Here the CDR3 reads CASSEIRVAGGPRTQYF. The CDR3, as DNA: TGTGCCAGCAGTGAAATTAGGGTAGCGGGGGGGCCTCGGACCCAGTACTTC.

This chain uses TRBV3-1 (or the pseudogene TRBV3-2) with TRBJ1-1; possibly TRBD1 for D (6 bases). There are 11 residues in the CDR3. Germline CDR1 and CDR2: LGHDT and YNNKEL (reference sequence). Trimming removed 4 bases from V and 8 bases from J, with 8 bases in between. The CDR3 loop is CASSLQGEAFF. The CDR3 DNA sequence: TGTGCCAGCAGCCTACAGGGCGAAGCTTTCTTT.

Written as DNA, the CDR3 is TGTGCCAGTAGTCTCGGGACAGTCTATGGCTACACCTTC. Protein product: CASSLGTVYGYTF. The chain couples TRBV19 to TRBJ1-2; 7 bases agree with TRBD1. J was trimmed by 4 bases and V by 5 bases; bases with no gene match: 4. This CDR3 comprises 13 residues. Germline lookup yields CDR1 LNHDA and CDR2 SQIVND (reference sequence).

The chain is built from TRBV7-6 and TRBJ2-5; perhaps TRBD1 as D (5 bases). The V and J ends lost 5 bases and 5 bases respectively, with 12 bases between them. This CDR3 region has 13 residues. CDR1 and CDR2 (germline): SGHVS, FNYEAQ. The CDR3 coding sequence is TGTGCCAGCAGCGCAGGGTTAGGGGAGACCCAGTACTTC. Residues: CASSAGLGETQYF.

This clone was seen more than once but under ten times. J is TRBJ1-3 and V is TRBV5-1; tentative D call: TRBD1 (6 bases). This CDR3 spans 15 amino acids. The V end was cut by 2 bases, the J end by 2 bases, with 11 bases between. Germline CDR1 reads SGHRS; CDR2 reads YFSETQ. The CDR3 DNA follows: TGCGCCAGCAGCTTCTCAGGGGCTGCTGGAAACACCATATATTTT. Encoded protein: CASSFSGAAGNTIYF.

The chain has TRBV7-3 and TRBJ2-5; possibly TRBD1 for D (5 bases). This CDR3 comprises 15 residues. Germline V gene lookup returns CDR1 SGHTA and CDR2 FQGTGA. Trimming removed 3 bases at V and 4 bases at J, with 15 bases between. The CDR3 reads CASSLGNIRGETQYF. CDR3 DNA: TGTGCCAGCAGCTTGGGGAATATAAGGGGAGAGACCCAGTACTTC.

This sequence joins TRBV2 and TRBJ2-7; 11 positions match TRBD2. Trimming removed 6 bases from V and 1 base from J; junction bases left unmatched: 5. CDR1 is SNHLY and CDR2 is FYNNEI in the germline V gene. This CDR3 has 15 residues. The CDR3 region is CASRLAGGGSYEQYF. CDR3 nucleotide sequence: TGTGCCAGCAGGCTAGCGGGGGGTGGGTCCTACGAGCAGTACTTC.

This chain joins TRBV7-3 and TRBJ1-6; D may be TRBD1 (6 bases). CDR3 length: 14 residues. V was cut by 1 base and J by 10 bases, with 11 bases left in between. Germline V gives CDR1 SGHTA, CDR2 FQGTGA. The CDR3 region is CASSLSNRESPLHF. The CDR3 region has the DNA TGTGCCAGCAGCTTAAGCAACAGGGAGTCACCCCTCCACTTT. The variable domain in full, with the rest retrieved from reference TRBV7-3 and TRBJ1-6, is GAGVSQTPSNKVTEKGKYVELRCDPISGHTALYWYRQSLGQGPEFLIYFQGTGAADDSGLPNDRFFAVRPEGSVSTLKIQRTERGDSAVYLCASSLSNRESPLHFGNGTRLTVT.

V is TRBV19 and J is TRBJ1-5, with D tentatively TRBD1 (5 bases). Germline CDR1 is LNHDA and CDR2 is SQIVND (reference sequence). This CDR3 comprises 16 residues. Trimming took 1 base from V and 3 from J, leaving 13 bases between them. CDR3 DNA: TGTGCCAGTAGTATAGCAGGGTTCATCCCCAATCAGCCCCAGCATTTT. Encoded protein: CASSIAGFIPNQPQHF.

The genes are TRBV5-4 and TRBJ1-1; possible D gene TRBD1, 6 bases. In germline, CDR1 is SGHNT, CDR2 YYREEE (reference sequence). Trimming removed 5 bases at V and 8 bases at J, with 19 bases between. This CDR3 region has 14 residues. The CDR3, as DNA: TGTGCCAGCAGTAGTAACACAGGGCATGTCGAAGCTTTCTTT. It specifies CASSSNTGHVEAFF.

The CDR3 nucleotides read TGTGCCACCAGCGGACAGGTGGATCGGCCCCAGCATTTT. It is translated as CATSGQVDRPQHF. This rearrangement joins TRBV15 to TRBJ1-5; 7 nucleotides match TRBD1. The CDR3 covers 13 residues. Germline values: CDR1 LNHNV, CDR2 YYDKDF (reference sequence). The trim removed 5 bases at V and 9 bases at J, leaving 7 bases unmatched.

The V gene is TRBV7-9, the J gene TRBJ2-2; tentative D call: TRBD2 (5 bases). Germline loops: CDR1 SEHNR, CDR2 FQNEAQ (reference sequence). Trimming shortened V by 2 bases and J by 6 bases, and 19 bases separated the two germline ends. The CDR3 is 17 amino acids. The CDR3 DNA reads as TGTGCCAGCAGCTTATCGGAGCTAGCCTCGGGATCCGGGGAGCTGTTTTTT. Protein: CASSLSELASGSGELFF.

This sequence joins TRBV5-1 and TRBJ2-5; D ambiguous. Germline CDR1 SGHRS, CDR2 YFSETQ. This CDR3 has 12 residues. V was shortened by 4 bases and J by 0 bases, with 4 bases between the two germline ends. The CDR3 sequence: CASSTNQETQYF. The CDR3 nucleotides read TGCGCCAGCAGCACTAACCAAGAGACCCAGTACTTC.

The chain links TRBV6-2 or TRBV6-3 to TRBJ1-1; 9 bases align to TRBD1. The junction had 4 bases not matched to a gene; V was cut back by 5 bases and J by 6 bases. CDR3 length: 13 amino acids. Germline lookup yields CDR1 MNHEY and CDR2 SVGEGT. In DNA form, the CDR3 reads TGTGCCAGCAGTCCGGGACAGGGCCCTGAAGCTTTCTTT. Translating it yields CASSPGQGPEAFF.

The chain employs TRBV5-6 and TRBJ1-3; TRBD1 might be the D (5 bases). The length of the CDR3 is 16 residues. Per the germline V gene, CDR1 is SGHDT and CDR2 is YYEEEE. V lost 4 bases, J lost 5 bases, and 19 bases lay in between. The CDR3 nucleotides are TGTGCCAGCAGCAAAGCCGGGACTCGTGGAAGAAACACCATATATTTT. Its translation: CASSKAGTRGRNTIYF. The variable domain in full, with the rest retrieved from reference TRBV5-6 and TRBJ1-3, is DAGVTQSPTHLIKTRGQQVTLRCSPKSGHDTVSWYQQALGQGPQFIFQYYEEEERQRGNFPDRFSGHQFPNYSSELNVNALLLGDSALYLCASSKAGTRGRNTIYFGEGSWLTVV.